The subject of this entry is one T cell receptor beta chain. Clones were read by immunoSEQ multiplex PCR, and TCRdb kept only the in-frame ones, dropping some. The sample includes some 170,000 clones, roughly 88% of them seen just once. The data were taken from a study of blood T cell repertoires in COVID-19. Germline loops: CDR1 MNHEY, CDR2 SMNVEV (reference sequence). Trimming took 5 bases from V and 2 from J; bases not matched to a gene: 9. The CDR3 is made up of 16 amino acids. The source of this sequence is a woman older than 75 with active or convalescent COVID-19. The sequencing input was peripheral blood. This rearrangement joins TRBV27 to TRBJ2-3; TRBD1 matches at 8 bases. The CDR3 nucleotides are TGTGCCAGCAGTGGGACAGGACCTATCAACACAGATACGCAGTATTTT. This sequence encodes CASSGTGPINTDTQYF.